This T cell receptor beta chain was sequenced during a study of shared clonotypes between healthy human individuals. Those who donated, Caucasian adults without exception, all lived in Nashville, Tennessee. CDR1 and CDR2 from the germline V gene are MDHEN and SYDVKM. The V gene lost 6 bases and the J gene lost 0 bases, with 15 bases spanning the gap. This CDR3 is 15 amino acids long. Method: immunoSEQ multiplex PCR; TCRdb's copy keeps in-frame clones and lacks some. The sample consists of roughly 500,000 clones, roughly 80% of them appearing once. This receptor was taken from a woman aged 40 to 55 in good health. Some clones in this sample may be carry-over from other donors' samples. The V gene is TRBV28, the J gene TRBJ2-7; D gene ambiguous. Sequences were obtained from PBMCs. CDR3 in amino acids: CASSSSGFSSYEQYF. CDR3 bases: TGTGCCAGCAGCTCATCTGGATTTAGCTCCTACGAGCAGTACTTC.